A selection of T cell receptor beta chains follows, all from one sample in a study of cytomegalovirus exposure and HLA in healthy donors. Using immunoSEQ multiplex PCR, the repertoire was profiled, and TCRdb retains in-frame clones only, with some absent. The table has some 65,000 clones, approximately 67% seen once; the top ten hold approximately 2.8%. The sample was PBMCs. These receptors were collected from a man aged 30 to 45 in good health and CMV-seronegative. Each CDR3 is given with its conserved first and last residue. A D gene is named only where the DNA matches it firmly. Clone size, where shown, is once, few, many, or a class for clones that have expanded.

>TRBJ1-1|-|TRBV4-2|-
CASSQARGNTEAFF
TGTGCCAGCAGCCAAGCGCGGGGGAACACTGAAGCTTTCTTT
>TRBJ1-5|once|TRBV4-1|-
CASSHRQSNQPQHF
TGCGCCAGCAGCCACCGACAGAGCAATCAGCCCCAGCATTTT
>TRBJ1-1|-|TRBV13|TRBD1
CASSGTGVPEAFF
TGTGCCAGCAGCGGGACAGGGGTCCCTGAAGCTTTCTTT
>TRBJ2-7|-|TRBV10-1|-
CASSPGLWVYEQYF
TGCGCCAGCAGCCCAGGACTGTGGGTCTACGAGCAGTACTTC
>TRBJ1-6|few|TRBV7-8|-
CASSLSTATYNSPLHF
TGTGCCAGCAGCTTATCGACAGCGACCTATAATTCACCCCTCCACTTT
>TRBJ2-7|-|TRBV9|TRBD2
CASSVGSGGTYEQYF
TGTGCCAGCAGCGTAGGGAGCGGGGGGACCTACGAGCAGTACTTC
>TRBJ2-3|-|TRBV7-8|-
CASLRGRGLTLTSTDTQYF
TGTGCCAGCCTACGGGGCAGGGGACTAACCCTCACTAGCACAGATACGCAGTATTTT
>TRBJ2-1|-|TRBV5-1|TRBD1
CASSLRDRHYNEQFF
TGCGCCAGCAGCTTGCGGGACAGGCACTACAATGAGCAGTTCTTC
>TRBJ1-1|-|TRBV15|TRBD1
CATSRLGGQEGTEAFF
TGTGCCACCAGCCGCTTGGGAGGACAGGAGGGGACTGAAGCTTTCTTT
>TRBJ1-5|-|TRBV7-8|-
CASSPSRGPFNQPQHF
TGTGCCAGCAGCCCCTCGCGAGGTCCTTTTAATCAGCCCCAGCATTTT
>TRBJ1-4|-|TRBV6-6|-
CASSPGGATNEKLFF
TGTGCCAGCAGCCCTGGGGGGGCAACTAATGAAAAACTGTTTTTT
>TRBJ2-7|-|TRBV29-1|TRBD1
CSAIRQGANEQYF
TGCAGCGCAATTCGACAGGGGGCCAACGAGCAGTACTTC
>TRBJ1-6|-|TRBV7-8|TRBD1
CASSSRQGTSPLHF
TGTGCCAGCAGCTCAAGACAGGGAACATCACCCCTCCACTTT
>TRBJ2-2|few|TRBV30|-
CAWSPSAGVSGELFF
TGTGCCTGGAGTCCCAGCGCAGGGGTTAGCGGGGAGCTGTTTTTT
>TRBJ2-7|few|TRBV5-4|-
CASSFEGTYEQYF
TGTGCCAGCAGCTTTGAGGGAACCTACGAGCAGTACTTC
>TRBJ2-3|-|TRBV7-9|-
CASSSAGASDTQYF
TGTGCCAGCAGCTCCGCAGGGGCATCCGATACGCAGTATTTT
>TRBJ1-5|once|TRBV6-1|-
CASSEQDNQPQHF
TGTGCCAGCAGTGAGCAGGACAATCAGCCCCAGCATTTT
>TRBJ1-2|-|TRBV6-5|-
CASRTTGTYYGYTF
TGTGCCAGCAGAACAACAGGGACCTACTATGGCTACACCTTC
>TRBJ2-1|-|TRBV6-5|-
CASSISSGPHSKQFF
TGTGCCAGCAGTATAAGTAGCGGTCCCCACAGTAAGCAGTTCTTC
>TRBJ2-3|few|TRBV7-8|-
CASSLGAGLSTDTQYF
TGTGCCAGCAGCTTAGGGGCGGGGCTAAGCACAGATACGCAGTATTTT
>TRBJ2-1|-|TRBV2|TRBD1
CASRIQGVNNEQFF
TGTGCCAGCAGGATACAGGGGGTTAACAATGAGCAGTTCTTC
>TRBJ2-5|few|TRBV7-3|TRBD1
CASSLGTGLQETQYF
TGTGCCAGCAGCTTAGGGACAGGACTCCAAGAGACCCAGTACTTC
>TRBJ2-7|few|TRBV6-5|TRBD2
CASSYSSGSSYEQYF
TGTGCCAGCAGTTACTCTAGCGGGAGCTCCTACGAGCAGTACTTC
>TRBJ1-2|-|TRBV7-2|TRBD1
CASSLTGGKDYGYTF
TGTGCCAGCAGCTTAACAGGGGGAAAGGACTATGGCTACACCTTC
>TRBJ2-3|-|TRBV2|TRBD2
CASLYGGGTDTQYF
TGTGCCAGCCTCTACGGGGGGGGCACAGATACGCAGTATTTT
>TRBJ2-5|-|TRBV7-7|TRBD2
CASSRGTSGSETQYF
TGTGCCAGCAGCCGCGGGACTAGCGGTAGCGAGACCCAGTACTTC
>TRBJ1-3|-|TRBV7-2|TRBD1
CASSYRQGLPGNTIYF
TGTGCCAGCAGCTACCGACAGGGTTTGCCTGGAAACACCATATATTTT
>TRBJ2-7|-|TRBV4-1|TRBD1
CASSYQAGQGAYEQYF
TGCGCCAGCAGCTATCAGGCGGGGCAGGGGGCATACGAGCAGTACTTC
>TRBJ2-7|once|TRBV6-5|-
CASSYRGTGYEQYF
TGTGCCAGCAGTTACCGCGGGACCGGCTACGAGCAGTACTTC
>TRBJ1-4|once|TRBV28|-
CASTVTNEKLFF
TGTGCCAGCACCGTAACTAATGAAAAACTGTTTTTT
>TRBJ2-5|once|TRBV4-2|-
CASSQAGGLGGWSETQYF
TGTGCCAGCAGCCAAGCGGGGGGCTTGGGGGGCTGGTCGGAGACCCAGTACTTC
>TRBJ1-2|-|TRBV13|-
CASSQYYGYTF
TGTGCCAGCAGCCAATACTATGGCTACACCTTC
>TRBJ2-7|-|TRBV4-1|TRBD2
CASSQDLRGDSYEQYF
TGCGCCAGCAGCCAAGACCTGCGGGGGGACTCCTACGAGCAGTACTTC
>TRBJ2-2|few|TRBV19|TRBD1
CASSTGQTHGELFF
TGTGCCAGTAGTACGGGACAGACTCACGGGGAGCTGTTTTTT
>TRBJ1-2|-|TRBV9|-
CASSVGVETNYGYTF
TGTGCCAGCAGCGTAGGGGTGGAGACTAACTATGGCTACACCTTC
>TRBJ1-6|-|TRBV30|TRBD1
CAWRGQGNSPLHF
TGTGCCTGGAGAGGACAGGGTAATTCACCCCTCCACTTT
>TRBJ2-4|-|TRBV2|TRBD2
CASSVGTSGGEKNIQYF
TGTGCCAGCAGTGTAGGGACTAGCGGGGGGGAGAAAAACATTCAGTACTTC
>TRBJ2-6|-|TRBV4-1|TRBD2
CASSQDAAGGDSGANVLTF
TGCGCCAGCAGCCAAGATGCGGCGGGGGGGGACTCTGGGGCCAACGTCCTGACTTTC
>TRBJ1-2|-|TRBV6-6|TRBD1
CASSALTGGSRGYTF
TGTGCCAGCAGCGCTCTTACAGGGGGCTCTCGGGGCTACACCTTC
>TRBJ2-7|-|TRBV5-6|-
CASSSGQGVLEQYF
TGTGCCAGCAGCTCCGGACAAGGGGTCCTCGAGCAGTACTTC
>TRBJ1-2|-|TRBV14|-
CASSQGNYGYTF
TGTGCCAGCAGCCAGGGCAACTATGGCTACACCTTC
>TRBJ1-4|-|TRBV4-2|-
CASSQGQGSEKLFF
TGTGCCAGCAGCCAGGGGCAGGGAAGCGAAAAACTGTTTTTT
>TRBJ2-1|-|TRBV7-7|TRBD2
CASSLSLAGFDEQFF
TGTGCCAGCAGCTTGTCACTAGCGGGGTTCGATGAGCAGTTCTTC
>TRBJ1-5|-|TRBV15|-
CATSRRQQNQPQHF
TGTGCCACCAGCAGACGACAGCAGAATCAGCCCCAGCATTTT